These 15 T cell receptor beta chains originate from one sample sequenced in a study of cytomegalovirus exposure and HLA in healthy donors (dated by TCRdb to about 2017). Library prep was done by the immunoSEQ multiplex PCR assay. The multiplex PCR relied on a mix of 60 forward primers for TCR Vbeta segments and 13 reverse primers for TCR Jbeta segments. TCRdb carries this immuneACCESS record with in-frame sequences only. Its versions omit some clonotypes, under half of them owing to an unresolved V gene in the studies checked, with the rest unexplained. The sample table holds 150,000 to 200,000 clones, of which almost 80% were seen once. The ten top clones hold roughly 1.3% of the sample. The sample comprised PBMCs. These receptors originate from a woman between 50 and 59 years old in good health and CMV-seronegative.

Only one count was recorded for this clone. The gene calls are TRBV28 and TRBJ1-2; 8 positions match TRBD1. J lost 4 bases, V lost 3 bases, and 7 bases had no gene match. This CDR3 spans 15 amino acids. Germline CDR1 is MDHEN and CDR2 is SYDVKM. CDR3 nucleotides: TGTGCCAGCAGTTTGGGCCACAGGGGGAGCTATGGCTACACCTTC. Translated: CASSLGHRGSYGYTF.

J is TRBJ1-3 and V is TRBV9; 9 bases agree with TRBD1. This CDR3 spans 17 amino acids. J lost 2 bases, V lost 3 bases, and 9 bases had no gene match. Germline values: CDR1 SGDLS, CDR2 YYNGEE. The CDR3 DNA is TGTGCCAGCAGCGCTTCCCTACAGGGGGCCACTGGAAACACCATATATTTT. Encoded protein: CASSASLQGATGNTIYF.

This clone was found once. The chain couples TRBV7-8 to TRBJ2-7; D gene unclear. Trimming stripped 1 base from V and 1 base from J, with 5 bases between. Germline CDR1 SGHVS, CDR2 FQNEAQ. This CDR3 region has 13 residues. CDR3 sequence (DNA): TGTGCCAGCAGCTTAGAGACTTCCTACGAGCAGTACTTC. This codes for CASSLETSYEQYF.

The gene calls are TRBV28 and TRBJ2-7; tentatively, D is TRBD1 (6 bases). The CDR3 sequence is 15 residues long. From germline, CDR1 is MDHEN and CDR2 SYDVKM. The V end was cut by 8 bases, the J end by 4 bases, with 21 bases between. The CDR3 nucleotides read TGTGCCAGCCTTCGTGGTGGAGACAGGAGATACGAGCAGTACTTC. Protein product: CASLRGGDRRYEQYF.

V and J are TRBV4-3 and TRBJ2-1, with D perhaps TRBD2 (6 bases). The V gene lost 4 bases and the J gene lost 5 bases, with 9 bases spanning the gap. CDR1 is LGHNA, CDR2 YSLEER, per germline. CDR3 length equals 13 residues. The CDR3 protein is CASSRLGDNEQFF. The CDR3 nucleotides read TGCGCCAGCAGCCGACTAGGGGACAATGAGCAGTTCTTC.

The chain joins TRBV18 to TRBJ2-1, with D perhaps TRBD2 (6 bases). Trimming cost V 5 bases and J 1 base, with 9 bases left between them. This CDR3 is 14 amino acids long. The germline gives CDR1 KGHSH, CDR2 LQKENI. For the CDR3, the DNA is TGTGCCAGCTCAGGGGAGGCTTCCTACAATGAGCAGTTCTTC. Translation: CASSGEASYNEQFF.

V is TRBV7-2 and J is TRBJ2-7; 7 bases map to TRBD2. J lost 3 bases, V lost 3 bases, and 8 bases had no gene match. CDR3 length: 15 amino acids. Germline V CDR1 and CDR2: SGHTA, FQGNSA. DNA for the CDR3: TGTGCCAGCAGCTTGGGGGGGGGACCATACTACGAGCAGTACTTC. This translates into CASSLGGGPYYEQYF. Together with reference TRBV7-2 and TRBJ2-7, the CDR3 gives the full variable domain: GAGVSQSPSNKVTEKGKDVELRCDPISGHTALYWYRQSLGQGLEFLIYFQGNSAPDKSGLPSDRFSAERTGGSVSTLTIQRTQQEDSAVYLCASSLGGGPYYEQYFGPGTRLTVT.

The chain employs TRBV27 and TRBJ2-7; 7 bases line up with TRBD1. After removal of 4 bases from V and 2 bases from J, the junction contained 11 bases not matched to a gene. The CDR3 contains 16 residues. The germline V gene encodes CDR1 MNHEY and CDR2 SMNVEV (reference sequence). CDR3 protein: CASSSLLGGSPYEQYF. CDR3 nucleotides: TGTGCCAGCAGTTCCCTGTTAGGGGGCTCACCCTACGAGCAGTACTTC.

The chain has TRBV28 and TRBJ1-6; 9 bases line up with TRBD1. J lost 9 bases, V lost 4 bases, and 4 bases had no gene match. The CDR3 spans 14 residues. Germline V gene lookup returns CDR1 MDHEN and CDR2 SYDVKM. The CDR3 region is CASSSTGGSSPLHF. The CDR3 DNA follows: TGTGCCAGCAGTTCGACAGGGGGGAGTTCACCCCTCCACTTT.

The chain's CDR3 is CAWKIAEAYEQYF. The CDR3 coding sequence is TGTGCCTGGAAAATAGCGGAGGCCTACGAGCAGTACTTC. This sequence joins TRBV30 and TRBJ2-7; TRBD2 is a possible D gene (6 bases). This CDR3 region has 13 residues. V was trimmed by 4 bases and J by 2 bases, leaving 12 bases between them. CDR1 and CDR2 (germline): GTSNPN, SVGIG (reference sequence).

This clone was seen a few times. The V and J genes are TRBV5-4 and TRBJ1-1; the D gene is possibly TRBD1 (5 bases). V shed 2 bases and J shed 5 bases, with 10 bases lying between them. CDR3 size: 13 residues. Germline CDR1 and CDR2: SGHNT and YYREEE (reference sequence). CDR3 residues: CASSFRESTEAFF. DNA of the CDR3: TGTGCCAGCAGCTTCAGGGAATCGACTGAAGCTTTCTTT.

V usage is TRBV5-1 and J usage is TRBJ2-7; maybe TRBD2 (6 bases). Per the germline V gene, CDR1 is SGHRS and CDR2 is YFSETQ. This CDR3 comprises 13 residues. V lost 5 bases to trimming and J lost 5 bases, with 14 bases between them. CDR3 coding DNA: TGCGCCAGCAGATCGTCGGGAGCGAACGAGCAGTACTTC. As protein: CASRSSGANEQYF. Based on the CDR3 plus reference TRBV5-1 and TRBJ2-7, the full variable domain is KAGVTQTPRYLIKTRGQQVTLSCSPISGHRSVSWYQQTPGQGLQFLFEYFSETQRNKGNFPGRFSGRQFSNSRSEMNVSTLELGDSALYLCASRSSGANEQYFGPGTRLTVT.

The rearrangement links TRBV25-1 to TRBJ1-6, with a possible D match to TRBD1 (5 bases). The V end lost 2 bases, the J end lost 7 bases, and 15 bases lay between the germline ends. CDR3 length equals 16 residues. Germline CDR1 MGHDK, CDR2 SYGVNS. This CDR3 is CASSEDIRGLNSPLHF. The CDR3 nucleotides read TGTGCCAGCAGTGAAGATATAAGGGGCCTAAATTCACCCCTCCACTTT.

CDR3: CASSQDGNYGYTF. In nucleotides, the CDR3 is TGCGCCAGCAGCCAAGACGGTAACTATGGCTACACCTTC. The rearrangement uses TRBV4-3 and TRBJ1-2, with no clear D. This CDR3 has 13 amino acids. Germline V CDR1 and CDR2: LGHNA, YSLEER. V was cut by 0 bases and J by 1 base, with 3 bases left in between.

The chain has TRBV7-6 and TRBJ2-5; 8 positions agree with TRBD2. The CDR3 loop spans 16 amino acids. The trim removed 1 base at V and 7 bases at J, leaving 11 bases unmatched. Germline V gene sequence: CDR1 SGHVS, CDR2 FNYEAQ. Written as DNA, the CDR3 is TGTGCCAGCAGCTTAGAACCAGCGGGGGTAGGAGTGACCCAGTACTTC. This translates into CASSLEPAGVGVTQYF.